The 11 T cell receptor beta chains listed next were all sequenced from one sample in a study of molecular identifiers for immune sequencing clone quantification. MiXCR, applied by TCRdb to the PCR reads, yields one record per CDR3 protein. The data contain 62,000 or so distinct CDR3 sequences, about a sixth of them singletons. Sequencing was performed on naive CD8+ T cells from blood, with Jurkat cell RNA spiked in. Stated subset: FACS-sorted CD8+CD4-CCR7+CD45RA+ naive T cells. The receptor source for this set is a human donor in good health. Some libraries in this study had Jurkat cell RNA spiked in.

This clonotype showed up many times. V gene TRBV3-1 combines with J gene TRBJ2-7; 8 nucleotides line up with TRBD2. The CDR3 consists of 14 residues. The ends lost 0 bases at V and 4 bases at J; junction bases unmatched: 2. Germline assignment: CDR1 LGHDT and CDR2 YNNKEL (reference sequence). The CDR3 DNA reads TGTGCCAGCAGCCAAGAAGCGGGGGCTTACGAGCAGTACTTC. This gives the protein CASSQEAGAYEQYF.

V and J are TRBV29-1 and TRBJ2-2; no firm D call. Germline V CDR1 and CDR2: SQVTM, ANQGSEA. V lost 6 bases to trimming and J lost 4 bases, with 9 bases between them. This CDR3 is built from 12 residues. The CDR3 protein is CSVFWRTGELFF. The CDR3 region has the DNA TGCAGCGTATTCTGGCGCACCGGGGAGCTGTTTTTT.

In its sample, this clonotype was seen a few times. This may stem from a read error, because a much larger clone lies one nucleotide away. The CDR3 nucleotides read TGTGCCAGCGGCTTAGTTAGGGTGGTTGAGACCCAGTACTTC. This encodes CASGLVRVVETQYF. The rearrangement uses TRBV7-6 and TRBJ2-5; D ambiguous. Germline V gene data show CDR1 as SGHVS and CDR2 as FNYEAQ. The CDR3 runs to 14 residues.

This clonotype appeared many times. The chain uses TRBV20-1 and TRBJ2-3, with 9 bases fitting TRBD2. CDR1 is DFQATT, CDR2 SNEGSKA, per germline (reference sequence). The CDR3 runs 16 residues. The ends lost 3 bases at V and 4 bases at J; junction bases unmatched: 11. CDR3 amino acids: CSARDSAGGWADTQYF. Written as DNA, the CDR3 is TGCAGTGCTAGGGACTCGGCGGGAGGGTGGGCAGATACGCAGTATTTT.

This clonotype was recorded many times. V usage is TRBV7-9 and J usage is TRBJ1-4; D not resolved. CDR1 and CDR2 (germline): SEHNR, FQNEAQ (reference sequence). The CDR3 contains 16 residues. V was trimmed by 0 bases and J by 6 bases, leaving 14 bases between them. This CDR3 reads CASSLAPAIGYEKLFF. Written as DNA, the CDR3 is TGTGCCAGCAGCTTAGCTCCGGCCATAGGCTATGAAAAACTGTTTTTT.

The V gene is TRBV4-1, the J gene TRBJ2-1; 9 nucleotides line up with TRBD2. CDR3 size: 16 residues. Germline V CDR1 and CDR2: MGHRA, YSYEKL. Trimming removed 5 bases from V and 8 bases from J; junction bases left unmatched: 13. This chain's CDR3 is CASSGAGGPGFDEQFF. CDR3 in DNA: TGCGCCAGCAGCGGGGCGGGAGGGCCGGGATTCGATGAGCAGTTCTTC.

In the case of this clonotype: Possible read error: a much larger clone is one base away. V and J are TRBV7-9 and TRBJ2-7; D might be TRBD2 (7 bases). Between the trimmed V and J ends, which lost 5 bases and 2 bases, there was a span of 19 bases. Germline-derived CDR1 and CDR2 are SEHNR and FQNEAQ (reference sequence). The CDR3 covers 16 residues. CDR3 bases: TGTGCCAGCAGCAGGACGGACAGACTAGCCCCCTACGAGCAGTACTTC. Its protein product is CASSRTDRLAPYEQYF. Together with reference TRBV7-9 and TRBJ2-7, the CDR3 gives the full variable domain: DTGVSQNPRHKITKRGQNVTFRCDPISEHNRLYWYRQTLGQGPEFLTYFQNEAQLEKSRLLSDRFSAERPKGSFSTLEIQRTEQGDSAMYLCASSRTDRLAPYEQYFGPGTRLTVT.

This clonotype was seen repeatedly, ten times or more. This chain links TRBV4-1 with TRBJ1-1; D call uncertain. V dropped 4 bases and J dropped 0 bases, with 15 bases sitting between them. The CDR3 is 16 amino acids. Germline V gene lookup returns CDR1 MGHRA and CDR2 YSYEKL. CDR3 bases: TGCGCCAGCAGCCCTAGACACGGATACATGAACACTGAAGCTTTCTTT. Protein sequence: CASSPRHGYMNTEAFF.

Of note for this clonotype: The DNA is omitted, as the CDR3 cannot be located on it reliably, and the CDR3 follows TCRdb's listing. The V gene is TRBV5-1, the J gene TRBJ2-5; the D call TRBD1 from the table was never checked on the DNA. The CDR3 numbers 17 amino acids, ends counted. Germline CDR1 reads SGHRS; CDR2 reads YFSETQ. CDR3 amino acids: CASSFGQGSIPVQRDYF.

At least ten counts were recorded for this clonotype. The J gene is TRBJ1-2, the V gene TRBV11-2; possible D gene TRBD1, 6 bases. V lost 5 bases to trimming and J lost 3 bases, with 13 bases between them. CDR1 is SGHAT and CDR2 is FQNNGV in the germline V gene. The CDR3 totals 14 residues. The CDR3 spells CASSGGGGYYGYTF. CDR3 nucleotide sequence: TGTGCCAGCAGCGGAGGGGGAGGGTACTATGGCTACACCTTC.

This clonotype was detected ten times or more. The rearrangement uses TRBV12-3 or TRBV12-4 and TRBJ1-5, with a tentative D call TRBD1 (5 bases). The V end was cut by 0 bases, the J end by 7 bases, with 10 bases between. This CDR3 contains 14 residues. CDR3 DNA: TGTGCCAGCAGTTTAGCTTGGGGCGGGCAGCCCCAGCATTTT. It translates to CASSLAWGGQPQHF.